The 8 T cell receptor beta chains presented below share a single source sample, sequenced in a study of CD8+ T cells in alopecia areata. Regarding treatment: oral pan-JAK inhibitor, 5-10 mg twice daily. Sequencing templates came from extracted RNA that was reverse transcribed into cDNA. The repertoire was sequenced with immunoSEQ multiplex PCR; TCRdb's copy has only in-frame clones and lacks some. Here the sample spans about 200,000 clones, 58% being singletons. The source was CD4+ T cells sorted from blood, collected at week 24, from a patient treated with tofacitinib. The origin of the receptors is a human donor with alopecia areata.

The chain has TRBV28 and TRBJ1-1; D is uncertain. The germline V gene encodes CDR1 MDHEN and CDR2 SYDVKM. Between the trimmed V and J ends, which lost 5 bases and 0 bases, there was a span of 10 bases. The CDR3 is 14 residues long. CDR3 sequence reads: CASSPPLMNTEAFF. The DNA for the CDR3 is TGTGCCAGCAGTCCTCCGCTAATGAACACTGAAGCTTTCTTT.

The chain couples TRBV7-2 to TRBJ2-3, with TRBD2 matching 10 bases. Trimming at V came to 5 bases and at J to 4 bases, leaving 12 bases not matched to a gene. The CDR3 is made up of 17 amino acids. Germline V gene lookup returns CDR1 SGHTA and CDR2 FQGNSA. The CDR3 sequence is CASSLREAGGGPDTQYF. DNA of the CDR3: TGTGCCAGCAGCCTCCGTGAAGCGGGAGGGGGACCAGATACGCAGTATTTT.

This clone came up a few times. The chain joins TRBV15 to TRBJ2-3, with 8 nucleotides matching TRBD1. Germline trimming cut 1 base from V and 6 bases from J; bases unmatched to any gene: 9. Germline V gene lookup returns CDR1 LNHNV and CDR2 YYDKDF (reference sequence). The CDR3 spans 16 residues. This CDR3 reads CATSRVTRQGKDTQYF. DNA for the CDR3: TGTGCCACCAGCAGAGTGACGAGACAGGGGAAGGATACGCAGTATTTT.

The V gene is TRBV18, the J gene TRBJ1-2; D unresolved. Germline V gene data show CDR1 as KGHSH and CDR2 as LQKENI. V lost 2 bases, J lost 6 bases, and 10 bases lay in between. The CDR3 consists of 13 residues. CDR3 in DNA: TGTGCCAGCTCACCAGATGCGGGGAATGGCTACACCTTC. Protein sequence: CASSPDAGNGYTF.

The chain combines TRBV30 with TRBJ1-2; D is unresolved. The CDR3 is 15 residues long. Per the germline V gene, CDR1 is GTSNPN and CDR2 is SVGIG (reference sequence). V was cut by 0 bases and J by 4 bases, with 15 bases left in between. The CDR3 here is CAWSVVRAGTYGYTF. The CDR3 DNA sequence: TGTGCCTGGAGTGTAGTTCGGGCTGGCACCTATGGCTACACCTTC.

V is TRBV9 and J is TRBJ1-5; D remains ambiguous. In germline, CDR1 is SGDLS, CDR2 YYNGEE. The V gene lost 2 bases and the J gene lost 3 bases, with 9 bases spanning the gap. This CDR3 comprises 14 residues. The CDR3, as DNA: TGTGCCAGCAGCGTTCACGGGATCAATCAGCCCCAGCATTTT. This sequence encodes CASSVHGINQPQHF.

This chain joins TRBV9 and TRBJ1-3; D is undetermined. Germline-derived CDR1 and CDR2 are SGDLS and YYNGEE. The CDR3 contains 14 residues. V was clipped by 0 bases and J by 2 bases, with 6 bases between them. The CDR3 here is CASSVARTGNTIYF. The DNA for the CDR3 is TGTGCCAGCAGCGTAGCCCGGACTGGAAACACCATATATTTT.

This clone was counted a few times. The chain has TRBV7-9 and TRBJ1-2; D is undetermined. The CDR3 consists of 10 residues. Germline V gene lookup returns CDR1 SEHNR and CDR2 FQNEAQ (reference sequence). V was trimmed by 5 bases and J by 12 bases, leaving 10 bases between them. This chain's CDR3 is CASSPGIHTF. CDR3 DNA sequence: TGTGCCAGCAGCCCCGGTATCCACACCTTC.